This T cell receptor (beta chain) was retrieved from a study of cytomegalovirus exposure and HLA in healthy donors. A multiplex PCR was run with 60 Vbeta primers and 13 Jbeta primers. TCRdb's copy holds only in-frame clones and misses some; the assay was immunoSEQ multiplex PCR. The sample contains 200,000 or so clones, about 78% of which appear only once. This clone appeared a few times. The V end lost 4 bases, the J end lost 6 bases, and 11 bases lay between the germline ends. The CDR3 extends over 14 amino acids. The germline V gene encodes CDR1 SGHKS and CDR2 YYEKEE (reference sequence). This chain connects TRBV5-5 to TRBJ1-6; possibly TRBD1 for D (5 bases). Specimen: PBMCs. The TCR was taken from a woman between 25 and 40 years old in good health and CMV-seronegative. The CDR3 protein is CASSLGRSNSPLHF. CDR3 in DNA: TGTGCCAGCAGCCTGGGACGGAGTAATTCACCCCTCCACTTT.